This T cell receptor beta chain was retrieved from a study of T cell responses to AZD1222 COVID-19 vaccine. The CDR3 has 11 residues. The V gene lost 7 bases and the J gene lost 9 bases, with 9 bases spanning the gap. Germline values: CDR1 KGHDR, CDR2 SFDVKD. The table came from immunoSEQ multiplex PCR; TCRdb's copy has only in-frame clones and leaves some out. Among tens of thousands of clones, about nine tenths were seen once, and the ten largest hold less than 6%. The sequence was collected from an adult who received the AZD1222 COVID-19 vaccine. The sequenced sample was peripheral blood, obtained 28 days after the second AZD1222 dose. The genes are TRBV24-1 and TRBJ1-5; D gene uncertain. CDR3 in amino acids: CATSKDGPQHF. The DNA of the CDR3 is TGTGCCACCAGCAAAGACGGGCCCCAGCATTTT.